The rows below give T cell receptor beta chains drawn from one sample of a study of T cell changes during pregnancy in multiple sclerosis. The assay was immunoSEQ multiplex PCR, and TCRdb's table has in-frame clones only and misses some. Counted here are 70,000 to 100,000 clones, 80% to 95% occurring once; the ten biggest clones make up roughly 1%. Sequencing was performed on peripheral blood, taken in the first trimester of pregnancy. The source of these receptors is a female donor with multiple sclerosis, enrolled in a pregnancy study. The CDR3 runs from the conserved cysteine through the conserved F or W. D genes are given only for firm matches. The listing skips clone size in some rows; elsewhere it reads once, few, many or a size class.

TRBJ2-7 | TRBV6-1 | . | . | CASNRLVPLEQYF | TGTGCCAGCAATCGACTAGTCCCTCTGGAGCAGTACTTC
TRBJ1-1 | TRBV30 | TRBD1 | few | CAWSVQGQGTAFF | TGTGCCTGGAGTGTACAGGGACAGGGGACGGCTTTCTTT
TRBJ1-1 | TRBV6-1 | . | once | CASREGLNTEAFF | TGTGCCAGCAGAGAGGGCCTGAACACTGAAGCTTTCTTT
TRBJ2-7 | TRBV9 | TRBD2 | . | CASSGGLGYEQYF | TGTGCCAGCAGCGGGGGACTAGGCTACGAGCAGTACTTC
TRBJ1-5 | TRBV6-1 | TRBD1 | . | CASTKDRGLQPQHF | TGTGCCAGCACTAAAGACAGGGGGCTTCAGCCCCAGCATTTT
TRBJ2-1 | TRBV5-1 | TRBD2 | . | CASSRTPLAGAGNEQFF | TGCGCCAGCAGCCGGACCCCACTAGCGGGAGCGGGCAATGAGCAGTTCTTC
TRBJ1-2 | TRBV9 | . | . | CASSTTVNYGYTF | TGTGCCAGCAGCACGACAGTTAACTATGGCTACACCTTC
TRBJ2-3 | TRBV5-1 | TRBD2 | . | CASSWEPVRGLATDTQYF | TGCGCCAGCAGCTGGGAACCGGTGCGGGGGTTGGCAACAGATACGCAGTATTTT
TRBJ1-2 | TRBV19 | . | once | CASSSSGTRYGYTF | TGTGCCAGTAGCTCGTCCGGGACACGTTATGGCTACACCTTC
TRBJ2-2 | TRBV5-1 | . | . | CASSSEGAGELFF | TGCGCCAGCAGCTCCGAGGGGGCCGGGGAGCTGTTTTTT
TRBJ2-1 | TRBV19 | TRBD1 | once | CASTDGQGGRNEQFF | TGTGCCAGTACTGACGGACAGGGGGGGAGAAATGAGCAGTTCTTC
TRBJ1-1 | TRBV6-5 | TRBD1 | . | CASSYSGTGYTEAFF | TGTGCCAGCAGTTATTCCGGGACAGGTTACACTGAAGCTTTCTTT
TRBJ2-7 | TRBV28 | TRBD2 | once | CASSSTSGTNYEQYF | TGTGCCAGCAGTTCGACTAGCGGGACGAATTACGAGCAGTACTTC
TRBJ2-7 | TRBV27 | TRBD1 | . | CASSKGQGLSYEQYF | TGTGCCAGCAGTAAGGGACAGGGGCTCTCCTACGAGCAGTACTTC
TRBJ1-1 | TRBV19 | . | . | CASSIRGRVAVVAFF | TGTGCCAGTAGTATTCGCGGCAGGGTGGCGGTGGTAGCTTTCTTT
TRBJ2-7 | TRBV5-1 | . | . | CASSLDREQYF | TGCGCCAGCAGCTTGGATCGGGAGCAGTACTTC
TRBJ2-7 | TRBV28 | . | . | CASSPHRDLYEQYF | TGTGCCAGCAGTCCACACAGGGACCTCTACGAGCAGTACTTC
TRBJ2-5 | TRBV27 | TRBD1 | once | CASSLRGGGQTQYF | TGTGCCAGCAGTCTCCGAGGGGGCGGACAGACCCAGTACTTC
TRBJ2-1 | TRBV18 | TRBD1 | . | CASSPGTGLDEQFF | TGTGCCAGCTCACCAGGGACAGGGCTTGATGAGCAGTTCTTC
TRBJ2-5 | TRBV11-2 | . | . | CASSLVRGRETQYF | TGTGCCAGCAGCTTAGTACGGGGGAGGGAGACCCAGTACTTC
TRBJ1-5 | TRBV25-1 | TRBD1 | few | CASSREGANQPQHF | TGTGCCAGCAGTCGAGAGGGGGCGAATCAGCCCCAGCATTTT
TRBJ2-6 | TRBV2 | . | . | CASSVAVAGANVLTF | TGTGCCAGCAGTGTCGCGGTTGCTGGGGCCAACGTCCTGACTTTC
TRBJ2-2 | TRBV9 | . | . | CASSVHTNTGELFF | TGTGCCAGCAGCGTACACACGAACACCGGGGAGCTGTTTTTT
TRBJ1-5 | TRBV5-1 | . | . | CASSNGGGQPQHF | TGCGCCAGCAGTAATGGGGGCGGTCAGCCCCAGCATTTT
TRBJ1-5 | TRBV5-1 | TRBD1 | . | CASSLGGTGGTQPQHF | TGCGCCAGCAGCTTAGGTGGGACAGGTGGGACACAGCCCCAGCATTTT
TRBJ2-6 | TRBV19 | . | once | CASTSLDGPHSGANVLTF | TGTGCCAGTACCTCACTCGATGGGCCCCACTCTGGGGCCAACGTCCTGACTTTC
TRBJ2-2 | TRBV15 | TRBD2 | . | CATSRDSGKNTGELFF | TGTGCCACCAGCAGAGATAGCGGGAAGAACACCGGGGAGCTGTTTTTT
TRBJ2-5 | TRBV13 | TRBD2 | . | CASSLGSGGRVGETQYF | TGTGCCAGCAGCTTAGGGAGTGGTGGGAGGGTCGGGGAGACCCAGTACTTC
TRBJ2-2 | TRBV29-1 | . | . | CSVVGGGELFF | TGCAGCGTTGTAGGGGGCGGGGAGCTGTTTTTT
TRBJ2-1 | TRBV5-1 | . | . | CASTAHNEQFF | TGCGCCAGCACTGCGCACAATGAGCAGTTCTTC
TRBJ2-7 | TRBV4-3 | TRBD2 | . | CASSQAAGGGYEQYF | TGCGCCAGCAGCCAAGCCGCCGGGGGGGGCTACGAGCAGTACTTC
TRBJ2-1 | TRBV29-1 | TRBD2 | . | CSVARGRALSSYNEQFF | TGCAGCGTAGCGCGCGGGAGGGCCCTCAGCTCCTACAATGAGCAGTTCTTC
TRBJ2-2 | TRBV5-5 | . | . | CASSSTVTNTGELFF | TGTGCCAGCAGCTCGACAGTAACGAACACCGGGGAGCTGTTTTTT
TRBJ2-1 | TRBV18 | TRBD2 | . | CASSPPAGGNEQFF | TGTGCCAGCTCACCACCTGCGGGAGGGAATGAGCAGTTCTTC
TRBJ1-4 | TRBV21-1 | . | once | CASSRTGERIGRKLFF | TGTGCCAGCAGCAGGACAGGGGAACGGATCGGGCGAAAACTGTTTTTT
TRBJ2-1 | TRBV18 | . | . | CASSASYEQFF | TGTGCCAGCTCAGCTAGCTATGAGCAGTTCTTC
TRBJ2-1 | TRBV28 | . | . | CASSSHQVLNTYNEQFF | TGTGCCAGCAGCTCCCATCAGGTTCTCAATACCTACAATGAGCAGTTCTTC
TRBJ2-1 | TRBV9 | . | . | CASSVGTTGNEQFF | TGTGCCAGCAGCGTAGGAACTACAGGGAATGAGCAGTTCTTC
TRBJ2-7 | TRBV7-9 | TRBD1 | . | CASSLGDRGYEQYF | TGTGCCAGCAGCTTAGGGGACAGGGGCTACGAGCAGTACTTC
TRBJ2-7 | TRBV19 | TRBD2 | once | CASRTSGKFGEQYF | TGTGCCAGCCGAACTAGCGGGAAATTCGGCGAGCAGTACTTC
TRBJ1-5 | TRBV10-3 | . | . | CAIRDDSLAGSQHF | TGTGCCATCAGGGATGACAGTCTCGCTGGCTCCCAGCATTTT
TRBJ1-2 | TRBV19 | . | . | CASSIHTNYGYTF | TGTGCCAGTAGTATCCACACTAACTATGGCTACACCTTC
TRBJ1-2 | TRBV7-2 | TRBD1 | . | CASSLDRTNYGYTF | TGTGCCAGCAGCTTGGACAGGACTAACTATGGCTACACCTTC
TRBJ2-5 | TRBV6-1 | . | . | CASSTPGLVPRTQYF | TGTGCCAGCAGCACTCCGGGACTGGTGCCGAGGACCCAGTACTTC
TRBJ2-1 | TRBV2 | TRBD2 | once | CASSGVGGGGNNEQFF | TGTGCCAGCAGTGGGGTAGGCGGGGGGGGGAACAATGAGCAGTTCTTC
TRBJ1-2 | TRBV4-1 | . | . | CASSYPQGNYGYTF | TGCGCCAGCAGCTATCCTCAGGGTAACTATGGCTACACCTTC
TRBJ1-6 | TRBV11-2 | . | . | CASRPGVGPNSPLHF | TGTGCCAGCAGACCAGGGGTCGGCCCGAATTCACCCCTCCACTTT
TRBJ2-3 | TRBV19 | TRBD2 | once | CASSDSGGRDTQYF | TGTGCCAGTAGCGATAGCGGGGGGAGAGATACGCAGTATTTT
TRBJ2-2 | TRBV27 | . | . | CASSRWRTGELFF | TGTGCCAGCAGTCGGTGGCGGACCGGGGAGCTGTTTTTT
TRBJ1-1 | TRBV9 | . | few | CASSPWSGNTEAFF | TGTGCCAGCAGCCCCTGGTCGGGGAACACTGAAGCTTTCTTT
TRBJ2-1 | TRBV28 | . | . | CASSLGQGGFYNEQFF | TGTGCCAGCAGTTTAGGACAGGGAGGGTTTTACAATGAGCAGTTCTTC
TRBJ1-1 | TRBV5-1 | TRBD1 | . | CASSSPGQKAFF | TGCGCCAGCAGCTCTCCGGGACAGAAAGCTTTCTTT
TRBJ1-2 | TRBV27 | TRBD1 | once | CASSLYAGGHGYTF | TGTGCCAGCAGTTTATACGCAGGGGGCCATGGCTACACCTTC
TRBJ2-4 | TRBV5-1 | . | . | CASSPDRALGSIQYF | TGCGCCAGCAGCCCGGACCGGGCCCTGGGGAGCATTCAGTACTTC